This T cell receptor (beta chain) comes out of a study of shared clonotypes between healthy human individuals. Data came from immunoSEQ multiplex PCR; TCRdb stores just in-frame clones and leaves some out. The sample has 1 million to 1.2 million clones; 60% to 80% are singletons. This CDR3 region has 15 residues. Germline lookup yields CDR1 LGHNT and CDR2 FRNRAP. Trimming removed 5 bases from V and 5 bases from J; junction bases left unmatched: 9. The clonotype comes from a young man in good health. Some clones in this sample may be carry-over from other donors' samples. The sample comprised memory CD4+ T cells from PBMCs. Subset meaning: CD45RA-negative fraction. The rearrangement joins TRBV12-5 to TRBJ1-2, with TRBD1 matching 9 bases. The CDR3 DNA reads TGTGCTAGTGGTACTTCCGGGACAGGGTCTTATGGCTACACCTTC. Residues: CASGTSGTGSYGYTF.